This T cell receptor (beta chain) originates from a study of patients and donors after allogeneic stem cell transplantation. This clonotype was recorded many times. TCRdb redid the calling of the RT-PCR reads with MiXCR, one entry per CDR3 protein. The sample lists about 960,000 distinct CDR3 sequences, over 15% occurring once. V was shortened by 6 bases and J by 0 bases, with 12 bases between the two germline ends. This CDR3 spans 15 amino acids. This sequence originates from a human donor who was either an allogeneic HSCT recipient or a stem cell or donor lymphocyte infusion donor (not recorded which). It is not recorded whose cells these are; they may come from a transplant donor. The source material was blood, either unsorted or a sorted T cell fraction (not recorded which). The chain has TRBV12-3 or TRBV12-4 and TRBJ1-5; no definite D call. CDR3 in DNA: TGTGCCAGCAGCTTGGACGGATATAGCAATCAGCCCCAGCATTTT. Amino acids: CASSLDGYSNQPQHF.